This T cell receptor beta chain appears in the sequencing data of a study of post-analysis software for immune sequencing data. The study, taken as a whole, reports: Under F measure analysis, samples from one preparation batch co-clustered strongly. When patients were compared with controls, a handful of TRBV segments were more frequent, TRBV5-6, TRBV5-1 and TRBV20-1 among them.

About this clonotype itself: Its antigen remains unknown.

The germline gives CDR1 MNHNY, CDR2 SVGAGI (reference sequence). The CDR3 is 12 amino acids. Each TCR beta cDNA library carried unique molecular identifiers. TCRdb redid the calling of the PCR reads with MiXCR, one entry per CDR3 protein. The table lists 750,000 to 950,000 distinct CDR3 sequences, approximately 53% of them singletons. Sequenced material: blood. The TCR originated in a girl between 10 and 17 years old with multiple sclerosis. The chain recombines TRBV6-6 with TRBJ2-4; tentatively, D is TRBD1 (5 bases). Gene TRBJ2-7 matches the end of the DNA better, so the J call may be wrong. This CDR3 is CASRGPTDEQYF. Written as DNA, the CDR3 is TGTGCCAGCAGGGGGCCTACGGACGAGCAGTACTTC.